The 13 T cell receptor beta chains below all came from one sample that was sequenced in a study of radiotherapy plus CTLA-4 blockade in lung cancer. TCRdb keeps only in-frame clones here, not all; method: immunoSEQ multiplex PCR. The data hold some 70,000 clones, with 70% to 85% observed a single time. Sequenced here: peripheral blood, sampled from a patient treated with radiotherapy plus ipilimumab. Source of these receptors: a human donor with non-small cell lung cancer who had a complete response to radiotherapy plus ipilimumab.

The chain recombines TRBV5-4 with TRBJ2-5, with D unclear. The V gene lost 0 bases and the J gene lost 5 bases, with 23 bases spanning the gap. CDR3 length: 18 amino acids. The V gene's germline CDR1 is SGHNT and CDR2 YYREEE (reference sequence). CDR3 sequence: CASSLARYGPPQVETQYF. As DNA, the CDR3 is TGTGCCAGCAGCTTGGCCCGGTACGGTCCCCCTCAAGTGGAGACCCAGTACTTC.

The genes are TRBV4-3 and TRBJ2-1, with D perhaps matching TRBD2 (5 bases). Trimming stripped 0 bases from V and 2 bases from J, with 8 bases between. The CDR3 contains 15 residues. CDR1 and CDR2 (germline): LGHNA, YSLEER. CDR3 coding DNA: TGCGCCAGCAGCCAAGATCTACTAGCCTACAATGAGCAGTTCTTC. Translation gives CASSQDLLAYNEQFF.

This clone was seen more than once but under ten times. J is TRBJ1-3 and V is TRBV5-1, with D maybe TRBD1 (6 bases). CDR3 size: 14 residues. V was clipped by 1 base and J by 7 bases, with 12 bases between them. Per germline, CDR1 SGHRS and CDR2 YFSETQ. In DNA, the CDR3 is TGCGCCAGCAGCTTGATGCAGGGGAGTAACACCATATATTTT. Translation gives CASSLMQGSNTIYF. The full variable domain, completed using reference TRBV5-1 and TRBJ1-3, is KAGVTQTPRYLIKTRGQQVTLSCSPISGHRSVSWYQQTPGQGLQFLFEYFSETQRNKGNFPGRFSGRQFSNSRSEMNVSTLELGDSALYLCASSLMQGSNTIYFGEGSWLTVV.

The rearrangement joins TRBV11-3 to TRBJ2-2; D possibly corresponds to TRBD1 (5 bases). The CDR3 has 12 residues. Germline CDR1 reads SGHNT; CDR2 reads YENEEA. Trimming took off 4 bases at V and 9 bases at J, with 9 bases between the two ends. The CDR3 region has the DNA TGTGCCAGCAGCTCCAGGGCTAGGGAGCTGTTTTTT. It yields the protein CASSSRARELFF. The full variable domain, rest sourced from reference TRBV11-3 and TRBJ2-2, is EAGVVQSPRYKIIEKKQPVAFWCNPISGHNTLYWYLQNLGQGPELLIRYENEEAVDDSQLPKDRFSAERLKGVDSTLKIQPAELGDSAVYLCASSSRARELFFGEGSRLTVL.

The V and J genes are TRBV7-2 and TRBJ2-5; no clear D gene. From germline, CDR1 is SGHTA and CDR2 FQGNSA. Trimming removed 4 bases from V and 3 bases from J, with 6 bases in between. The CDR3 is 12 residues long. CDR3: CASSWDEETQYF. CDR3 sequence (DNA): TGTGCCAGCAGCTGGGATGAAGAGACCCAGTACTTC.

The V gene is TRBV6-1, the J gene TRBJ2-5, with D perhaps TRBD1 or TRBD2 (5 bases each). CDR1 and CDR2 from the germline V gene are MNHNS and SASEGT. V lost 8 bases and J 1 base, leaving 11 bases between the germline ends. This CDR3 is 13 amino acids long. DNA for the CDR3: TGTGCCAGCCTTCGGGACCGCCAAGAGACCCAGTACTTC. Translated, it gives CASLRDRQETQYF.

The chain combines TRBV7-2 with TRBJ2-2; no clear D. V was clipped by 1 base and J by 1 base, with 4 bases between them. The germline gives CDR1 SGHTA, CDR2 FQGNSA. This CDR3 has 14 amino acids. The CDR3 spells CASSLVRNTGELFF. The CDR3 DNA is TGTGCCAGCAGCTTAGTCAGGAACACCGGGGAGCTGTTTTTT.

The chain has TRBV2 and TRBJ2-2, with TRBD1 matching 8 bases. This CDR3 contains 14 residues. Trimming took 6 bases from V and 0 from J; bases not matched to a gene: 0. Germline CDR1 is SNHLY and CDR2 is FYNNEI. This chain's CDR3 is CASRDRANTGELFF. DNA of the CDR3: TGTGCCAGCAGGGACAGGGCGAACACCGGGGAGCTGTTTTTT. The variable domain in full, completed from reference TRBV2 and TRBJ2-2, reads EPEVTQTPSHQVTQMGQEVILRCVPISNHLYFYWYRQILGQKVEFLVSFYNNEISEKSEIFDDQFSVERPDGSNFTLKIRSTKLEDSAMYFCASRDRANTGELFFGEGSRLTVL.

This clone was recorded only once. The rearrangement joins TRBV4-3 to TRBJ1-1; D is ambiguous. Germline lookup yields CDR1 LGHNA and CDR2 YSLEER. The germline V and J ends were trimmed by 0 bases and 4 bases, with 9 bases remaining between them. The CDR3 loop spans 14 amino acids. DNA for the CDR3: TGCGCCAGCAGCCAAGATTCACTGAGCACTGAAGCTTTCTTT. It is translated as CASSQDSLSTEAFF.

This clone was seen just once. This sequence joins TRBV21-1 and TRBJ1-2; no check of the table's D call, TRBD1, against the DNA was made. TRBV21-1 is a pseudogene locus. The CDR3 has 14 amino acids. In nucleotides, the CDR3 is TGTGCCAGCAGCAAAGGTGAAGGGGGCTATGGCTACACCTTC. Protein product: CASSKGEGGYGYTF.

This clone was counted a few times. The chain combines TRBV6-4 with TRBJ1-2, with D tentatively TRBD1 (6 bases). The CDR3 runs to 13 residues. Germline loops: CDR1 MRHNA, CDR2 SNTAGT. V dropped 6 bases and J dropped 8 bases, with 16 bases sitting between them. This CDR3 reads CASRPDRFGGYTF. The CDR3 region has the DNA TGTGCCAGCAGACCCGACAGGTTCGGGGGCTACACCTTC.

V is TRBV7-8 and J is TRBJ2-1; D is unresolved. This CDR3 region has 14 residues. Germline V gives CDR1 SGHVS, CDR2 FQNEAQ. The germline V and J ends were trimmed by 3 bases and 0 bases, with 6 bases remaining between them. Written as DNA, the CDR3 is TGTGCCAGCAGCTTTGATGACTCCTACAATGAGCAGTTCTTC. Its protein is CASSFDDSYNEQFF.

The CDR3 sequence: CASSLLQGKGTEAFF. The CDR3 DNA reads as TGCGCCAGCAGCCTTCTACAGGGAAAGGGGACTGAAGCTTTCTTT. The V gene is TRBV5-1, the J gene TRBJ1-1, with D tentatively TRBD1 (6 bases). V lost 4 bases and J lost 5, with 18 bases in between. CDR3 size: 15 residues. Germline V gene data show CDR1 as SGHRS and CDR2 as YFSETQ.